What follows are 19 T cell receptor beta chains derived from one specimen sequenced in a study of blood T cell repertoires in COVID-19. Sequenced by immunoSEQ multiplex PCR; TCRdb stores in-frame clones only, minus some. The table lists about 150,000 clones, roughly 83% of them singletons, with 25% to 30% in the top ten. The sample comprised peripheral blood. The receptors shown here come from a woman aged 55-69 years with acute or convalescent COVID-19.

This clone has only one observation. This rearrangement joins TRBV25-1 to TRBJ1-1; 9 bases agree with TRBD1. Germline V CDR1 and CDR2: MGHDK, SYGVNS. J gave up 2 bases and V 8 bases, and 9 bases lay outside the gene matches. The CDR3 runs 15 residues. CDR3 residues: CASAGQGTINTEAFF. The CDR3 bases are TGTGCCAGCGCGGGACAGGGCACTATCAACACTGAAGCTTTCTTT.

V and J are TRBV30 and TRBJ1-5; D uncertain. V gave up 3 bases and J gave up 0 bases, with 15 bases separating them. Germline V gene lookup returns CDR1 GTSNPN and CDR2 SVGIG (reference sequence). The CDR3 has 16 residues. CDR3 residues: CAWSGGMGYSNQPQHF. DNA of the CDR3: TGTGCCTGGAGCGGCGGGATGGGGTATAGCAATCAGCCCCAGCATTTT. The variable domain in full, with the rest retrieved from reference TRBV30 and TRBJ1-5, is SQTIHQWPATLVQPVGSPLSLECTVEGTSNPNLYWYRQAAGRGLQLLFYSVGIGQISSEVPQNLSASRPQDRQFILSSKKLLLSDSGFYLCAWSGGMGYSNQPQHFGDGTRLSIL.

This chain links TRBV29-1 with TRBJ1-2, with 9 nucleotides matching TRBD1. The CDR3 is made up of 13 amino acids. Germline-derived CDR1 and CDR2 are SQVTM and ANQGSEA. V lost 4 bases to trimming and J lost 7 bases; unmatched junction nucleotides: 7. The CDR3 here is CSVGGATGGGYTF. CDR3 in DNA: TGCAGCGTTGGTGGGGCGACAGGGGGTGGCTACACCTTC.

The chain recombines TRBV3-1 (or the pseudogene TRBV3-2) with TRBJ2-1; D is undetermined. The germline V gene has CDR1 LGHDT and CDR2 YNNKEL (reference sequence). This CDR3 has 15 amino acids. V shed 4 bases and J shed 0 bases, with 10 bases lying between them. The CDR3 bases are TGTGCCAGCAGCCCTAATCCCCCCTCCTACAATGAGCAGTTCTTC. This gives the protein CASSPNPPSYNEQFF.

This rearrangement joins TRBV6-5 to TRBJ1-1; tentatively, D is TRBD1 (5 bases). V lost 6 bases and J 9 bases, leaving 17 bases between the germline ends. Germline CDR1 reads MNHEY; CDR2 reads SVGAGI. The CDR3 has 13 amino acids. The CDR3 DNA follows: TGTGCCAGCAGCCCCGGGACTCCAAATCAAGCTTTCTTT. It is translated as CASSPGTPNQAFF.

The J gene is TRBJ2-3, the V gene TRBV6-2 or TRBV6-3; 9 bases agree with TRBD2. This CDR3 has 16 amino acids. CDR1 is MNHEY and CDR2 is SVGEGT in the germline V gene. V dropped 6 bases and J dropped 4; count of bases not matched to a gene: 11. The CDR3 here is CASSSPRAGGPDTQYF. The CDR3 nucleotides read TGTGCCAGCAGCTCCCCCCGCGCGGGGGGGCCAGATACGCAGTATTTT.

This clone was seen more than once but under ten times. The chain joins TRBV19 to TRBJ2-7, with a possible D match to TRBD1 (5 bases). From germline, CDR1 is LNHDA and CDR2 SQIVND (reference sequence). Trimming shortened V by 3 bases and J by 2 bases, and 14 bases separated the two germline ends. The length of the CDR3 is 15 residues. In nucleotides, the CDR3 is TGTGCCAGTAGTATGCTTGGGGCAGGACCCTACGAGCAGTACTTC. Translation: CASSMLGAGPYEQYF.

This clone was seen only a few times. The gene calls are TRBV6-4 and TRBJ2-7; 14 nucleotides match TRBD2. CDR3 length: 17 amino acids. Germline CDR1 is MRHNA and CDR2 is SNTAGT. V lost 5 bases, J lost 0 bases, and 6 bases stayed unmatched. The CDR3 region is CASSTGTSGGPSYEQYV. The CDR3 nucleotides read TGTGCCAGCAGTACCGGGACTAGCGGGGGCCCCTCCTACGAGCAGTACGTC.

The chain has TRBV29-1 and TRBJ2-1; 8 bases align to TRBD2. Germline CDR1 and CDR2: SQVTM and ANQGSEA. V lost 1 base to trimming and J lost 10 bases; unmatched junction nucleotides: 6. The length of the CDR3 is 13 residues. CDR3 sequence (DNA): TGCAGCGTTGAAGGGGGAGCGGGGGCCGAGCAGTTCTTC. Amino acids: CSVEGGAGAEQFF.

The chain's CDR3 is CASSRTEETQYF. The DNA of the CDR3 is TGTGCCAGCAGCCGGACAGAAGAGACCCAGTACTTC. The chain couples TRBV2 to TRBJ2-5, with D possibly being TRBD1 (6 bases). Trimming took off 6 bases at V and 3 bases at J, with 8 bases between the two ends. The length of the CDR3 is 12 residues. Germline V gene data show CDR1 as SNHLY and CDR2 as FYNNEI.

This chain joins TRBV28 and TRBJ2-7, with a possible D match to TRBD2 (6 bases). Germline V gene sequence: CDR1 MDHEN, CDR2 SYDVKM. Trimming took off 5 bases at V and 7 bases at J, with 9 bases between the two ends. CDR3 length: 11 amino acids. The CDR3 DNA is TGTGCCAGCAGTACGGCGGGGGAGCAGTACGTC. This codes for CASSTAGEQYV.

This sequence joins TRBV21-1 and TRBJ2-7; the D call TRBD2 from the table was never checked on the DNA. TRBV21-1 has pseudogene status. The CDR3 totals 17 residues. CDR3 nucleotide sequence: TGTGCCAGCAGCAAACCCCGTACGGGGGGACCGTACTACGAGCAGTACGTC. Translation gives CASSKPRTGGPYYEQYV.

The chain is built from TRBV5-5 and TRBJ1-6, with 8 bases matching TRBD1. The CDR3 is 15 residues long. The germline V gene has CDR1 SGHKS and CDR2 YYEKEE (reference sequence). V dropped 0 bases and J dropped 10; count of bases not matched to a gene: 6. CDR3 DNA sequence: TGTGCCAGCAGCTTGGAGGTCAGGGGGCTCTCACCCCTCCACTTT. Its protein is CASSLEVRGLSPLHF. Based on the CDR3 plus reference TRBV5-5 and TRBJ1-6, the full variable domain is DAGVTQSPTHLIKTRGQQVTLRCSPISGHKSVSWYQQVLGQGPQFIFQYYEKEERGRGNFPDRFSARQFPNYSSELNVNALLLGDSALYLCASSLEVRGLSPLHFGNGTRLTVT.

V and J are TRBV5-1 and TRBJ1-1; no definite D call. CDR1 and CDR2 from the germline V gene are SGHRS and YFSETQ. This CDR3 comprises 13 residues. V dropped 0 bases and J dropped 4 bases, with 7 bases sitting between them. CDR3 nucleotides: TGCGCCAGCAGCTTGGCCTCCCCCACTGAAGCTTTCTTT. Residues: CASSLASPTEAFF.

V gene TRBV19 combines with J gene TRBJ2-2, with 10 bases that match TRBD2. The CDR3 spans 16 residues. Germline V gives CDR1 LNHDA, CDR2 SQIVND (reference sequence). Trimming at V came to 4 bases and at J to 2 bases, leaving 4 bases not matched to a gene. The CDR3 loop is CASSTGLAENTGELFF. The DNA for the CDR3 is TGTGCCAGTAGTACAGGACTAGCGGAAAACACCGGGGAGCTGTTTTTT.

The chain joins TRBV11-2 to TRBJ1-1, with D possibly being TRBD1 (5 bases). The CDR3 runs 15 residues. Germline V lookup: CDR1 SGHAT, CDR2 FQNNGV. Trimming shortened V by 0 bases and J by 4 bases, and 12 bases separated the two germline ends. This chain's CDR3 is CASSLERGSGTEAFF. The CDR3 DNA reads as TGTGCCAGCAGCTTAGAAAGGGGTTCCGGCACTGAAGCTTTCTTT. Using reference TRBV11-2 and TRBJ1-1 for the parts outside the CDR3, the full variable domain is EAGVAQSPRYKIIEKRQSVAFWCNPISGHATLYWYQQILGQGPKLLIQFQNNGVVDDSQLPKDRFSAERLKGVDSTLKIQPAKLEDSAVYLCASSLERGSGTEAFFGQGTRLTVV.

The V call is TRBV4-2, the J call TRBJ1-3, with 7 bases fitting TRBD1. This CDR3 spans 15 amino acids. The germline V gene has CDR1 LGHNA and CDR2 YNFKEQ. V lost 3 bases to trimming and J lost 0 bases; unmatched junction nucleotides: 2. The CDR3 loop is CASSQDRFSGNTIYF. The CDR3 DNA is TGTGCCAGCAGCCAGGACAGGTTCTCTGGAAACACCATATATTTT.

The chain has TRBV5-1 and TRBJ1-2; TRBD1 aligns across 10 bases. The CDR3 consists of 14 residues. V was clipped by 2 bases and J by 6 bases; unmatched bases: 4. Germline CDR1 reads SGHRS; CDR2 reads YFSETQ. CDR3 sequence reads: CASSFSGTGDGYTF. The CDR3 bases are TGCGCCAGCAGCTTTTCCGGGACAGGGGATGGCTACACCTTC.

This clone showed up just a few times. The CDR3: CSVEAGNRGTDTQYF. The CDR3 DNA is TGCAGCGTTGAAGCAGGGAACAGGGGTACAGATACGCAGTATTTT. The chain couples TRBV29-1 to TRBJ2-3; 7 nucleotides match TRBD1. The germline CDR1 and CDR2 sequences are SQVTM and ANQGSEA. V trimming: 1 base; J trimming: 3 bases; junction bases outside the gene matches: 7. The CDR3 extends over 15 amino acids.